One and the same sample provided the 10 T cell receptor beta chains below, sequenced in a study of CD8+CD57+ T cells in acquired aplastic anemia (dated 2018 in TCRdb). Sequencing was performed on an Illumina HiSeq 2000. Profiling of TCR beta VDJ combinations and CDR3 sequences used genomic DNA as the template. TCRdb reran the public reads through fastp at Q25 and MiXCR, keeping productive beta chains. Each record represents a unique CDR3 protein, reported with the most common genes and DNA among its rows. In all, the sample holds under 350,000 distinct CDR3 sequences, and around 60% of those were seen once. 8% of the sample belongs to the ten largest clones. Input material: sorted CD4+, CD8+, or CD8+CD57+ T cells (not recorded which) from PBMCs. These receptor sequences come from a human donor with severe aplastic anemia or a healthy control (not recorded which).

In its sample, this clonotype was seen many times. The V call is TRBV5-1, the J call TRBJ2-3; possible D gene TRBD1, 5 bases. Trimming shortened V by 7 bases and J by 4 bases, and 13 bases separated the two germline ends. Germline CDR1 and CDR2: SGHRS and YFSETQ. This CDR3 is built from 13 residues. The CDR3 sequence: CASSGRGPDTQYF. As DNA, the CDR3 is TGCGCCAGCTCCGGAAGGGGCCCAGATACGCAGTATTTT.

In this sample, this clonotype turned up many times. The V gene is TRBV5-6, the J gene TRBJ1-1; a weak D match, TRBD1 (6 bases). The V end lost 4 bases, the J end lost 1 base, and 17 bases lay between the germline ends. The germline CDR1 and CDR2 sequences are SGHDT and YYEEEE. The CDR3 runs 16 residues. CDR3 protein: CASSPTGAGENTEAFF. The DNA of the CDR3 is TGTGCCAGCAGCCCGACCGGGGCAGGGGAGAACACTGAAGCTTTCTTT.

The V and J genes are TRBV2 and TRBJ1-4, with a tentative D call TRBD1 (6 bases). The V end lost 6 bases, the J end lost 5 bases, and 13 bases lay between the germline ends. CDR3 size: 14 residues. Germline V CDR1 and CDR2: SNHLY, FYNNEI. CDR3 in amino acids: CASRLQGANEKLFF. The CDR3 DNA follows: TGTGCCAGCAGATTACAGGGAGCAAATGAAAAACTGTTTTTT. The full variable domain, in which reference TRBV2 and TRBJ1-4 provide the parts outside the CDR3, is EPEVTQTPSHQVTQMGQEVILRCVPISNHLYFYWYRQILGQKVEFLVSFYNNEISEKSEIFDDQFSVERPDGSNFTLKIRSTKLEDSAMYFCASRLQGANEKLFFGSGTQLSVL.

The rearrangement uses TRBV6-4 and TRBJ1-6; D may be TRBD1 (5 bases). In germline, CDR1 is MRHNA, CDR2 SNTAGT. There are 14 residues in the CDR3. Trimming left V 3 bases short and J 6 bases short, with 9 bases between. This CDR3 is CASSEGPINSPLHF. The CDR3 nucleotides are TGTGCCAGCAGTGAGGGACCGATTAATTCACCCCTCCACTTT.

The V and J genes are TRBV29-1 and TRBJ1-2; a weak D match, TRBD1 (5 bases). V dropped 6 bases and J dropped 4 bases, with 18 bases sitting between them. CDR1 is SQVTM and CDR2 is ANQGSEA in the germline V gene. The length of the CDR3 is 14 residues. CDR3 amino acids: CSVGVGGESYGYTF. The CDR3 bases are TGCAGCGTGGGAGTGGGAGGGGAGAGCTATGGCTACACCTTC.

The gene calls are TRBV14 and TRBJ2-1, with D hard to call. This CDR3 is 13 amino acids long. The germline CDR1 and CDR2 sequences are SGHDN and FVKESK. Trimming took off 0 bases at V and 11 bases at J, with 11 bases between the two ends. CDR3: CASSQDQLSKQFF. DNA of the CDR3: TGTGCCAGCAGCCAAGATCAGTTGTCAAAGCAGTTCTTC. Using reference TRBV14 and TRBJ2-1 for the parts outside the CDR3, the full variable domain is EAGVTQFPSHSVIEKGQTVTLRCDPISGHDNLYWYRRVMGKEIKFLLHFVKESKQDESGMPNNRFLAERTGGTYSTLKVQPAELEDSGVYFCASSQDQLSKQFFGPGTRLTVL.

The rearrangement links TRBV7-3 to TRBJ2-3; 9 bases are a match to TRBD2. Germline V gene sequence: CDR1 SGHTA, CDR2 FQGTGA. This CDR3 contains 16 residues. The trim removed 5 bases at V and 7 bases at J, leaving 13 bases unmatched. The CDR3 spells CASSSFIGGGAYTQYF. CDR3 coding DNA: TGTGCCAGCAGCAGCTTCATCGGCGGGGGGGCCTATACGCAGTATTTT.

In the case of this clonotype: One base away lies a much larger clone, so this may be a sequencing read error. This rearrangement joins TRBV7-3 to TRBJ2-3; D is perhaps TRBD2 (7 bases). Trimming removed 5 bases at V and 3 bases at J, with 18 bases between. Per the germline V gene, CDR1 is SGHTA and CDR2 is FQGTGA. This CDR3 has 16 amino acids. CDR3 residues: CASSQDRGALTDTQYF. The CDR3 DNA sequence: TGTGCCAGCAGCCAAGATCGGGGGGCGCTTACAGATACGCAGTATTTT.

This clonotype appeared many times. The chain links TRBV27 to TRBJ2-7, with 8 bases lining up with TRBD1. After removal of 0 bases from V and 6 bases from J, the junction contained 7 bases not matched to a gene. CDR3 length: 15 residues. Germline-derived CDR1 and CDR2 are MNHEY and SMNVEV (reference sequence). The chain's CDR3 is CASSLSGQGAGEQYF. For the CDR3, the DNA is TGTGCCAGCAGTTTATCGGGGCAGGGGGCGGGCGAGCAGTACTTC.

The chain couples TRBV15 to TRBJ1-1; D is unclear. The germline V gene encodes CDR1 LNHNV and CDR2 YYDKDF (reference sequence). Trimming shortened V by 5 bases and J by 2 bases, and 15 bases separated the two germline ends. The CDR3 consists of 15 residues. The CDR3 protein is CATSGPGHPNTEAFF. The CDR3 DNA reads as TGTGCCACCAGCGGTCCGGGCCATCCAAACACTGAAGCTTTCTTT.